The rows below give T cell receptor beta chains drawn from one sample of a study of blood T cell repertoires in COVID-19. TCRdb's copy holds only in-frame clones and misses some; the assay was immunoSEQ multiplex PCR. The repertoire has fewer than 450,000 clones, approximately 88% of them found once; the top ten carry roughly an eighth. Sequenced sample: peripheral blood. Receptors were obtained from a woman between 45 and 65 years old with COVID-19, enrolled during active disease. Both conserved end residues are part of each CDR3. The D gene is left open where the match is weak. Only part of the rows carry a size: once, few, many, or a class if the clone is expanded.

V gene: TRBV7-3
clone size: NA
D gene: NA
J gene: TRBJ2-1
CDR3 protein: CASSLTAGSSYNEQFF
CDR3 DNA: TGTGCCAGCAGCTTAACGGCGGGGAGCTCCTACAATGAGCAGTTCTTC

V gene: TRBV4-2
clone size: few
D gene: TRBD1
J gene: TRBJ1-3
CDR3 protein: CASSTITGAGNTIYF
CDR3 DNA: TGTGCCAGCAGTACGATTACAGGGGCTGGAAACACCATATATTTT

V gene: TRBV11-2
clone size: NA
D gene: TRBD2
J gene: TRBJ2-1
CDR3 protein: CASSQSGGAVDEQFF
CDR3 DNA: TGTGCCAGCAGCCAGAGCGGGGGGGCCGTGGATGAGCAGTTCTTC

V gene: TRBV6-5
clone size: NA
D gene: NA
J gene: TRBJ1-2
CDR3 protein: CASTRRQNYGYTF
CDR3 DNA: TGTGCCAGCACCCGGAGGCAGAACTATGGCTACACCTTC

V gene: TRBV12-5
clone size: few
D gene: TRBD1
J gene: TRBJ1-6
CDR3 protein: CASGLGSGTARYSPLHF
CDR3 DNA: TGTGCTAGTGGTTTGGGCTCCGGGACAGCAAGGTATTCACCCCTCCACTTT

V gene: TRBV6-5
clone size: NA
D gene: NA
J gene: TRBJ1-1
CDR3 protein: CASSRQANTEAFF
CDR3 DNA: TGTGCCAGCAGTCGACAGGCGAACACTGAAGCTTTCTTT

V gene: TRBV9
clone size: NA
D gene: NA
J gene: TRBJ1-1
CDR3 protein: CASSEGFANTEAFF
CDR3 DNA: TGTGCCAGCAGCGAGGGGTTCGCGAACACTGAAGCTTTCTTT

V gene: TRBV4-1
clone size: NA
D gene: NA
J gene: TRBJ1-1
CDR3 protein: CASSHRELTEAFF
CDR3 DNA: TGCGCCAGCAGCCACAGGGAACTAACTGAAGCTTTCTTT

V gene: TRBV2
clone size: NA
D gene: NA
J gene: TRBJ1-5
CDR3 protein: CASSLLGNNQPQHF
CDR3 DNA: TGTGCCAGCAGTTTACTAGGTAACAATCAGCCCCAGCATTTT

V gene: TRBV5-8
clone size: NA
D gene: NA
J gene: TRBJ1-1
CDR3 protein: CASSWVRGVNTEAFF
CDR3 DNA: TGTGCCAGCAGCTGGGTCCGGGGGGTGAACACTGAAGCTTTCTTT

V gene: TRBV2
clone size: NA
D gene: NA
J gene: TRBJ1-1
CDR3 protein: CASSGAGRGAFF
CDR3 DNA: TGTGCCAGCAGTGGTGCGGGCCGGGGAGCTTTCTTT

V gene: TRBV27
clone size: NA
D gene: TRBD2
J gene: TRBJ2-3
CDR3 protein: CASSLRGEGPDTQYF
CDR3 DNA: TGTGCCAGCAGTTTACGGGGGGAGGGGCCAGATACGCAGTATTTT

V gene: TRBV5-6
clone size: NA
D gene: NA
J gene: TRBJ1-2
CDR3 protein: CASSVQGARGGYTF
CDR3 DNA: TGTGCCAGCAGCGTACAGGGAGCTAGGGGCGGCTACACCTTC

V gene: TRBV19
clone size: NA
D gene: NA
J gene: TRBJ1-1
CDR3 protein: CASRNSRWDTEAFF
CDR3 DNA: TGTGCCAGTAGGAACAGTAGGTGGGACACTGAAGCTTTCTTT

V gene: TRBV29-1
clone size: NA
D gene: TRBD1
J gene: TRBJ1-5
CDR3 protein: CSVSGTGKSQPQHF
CDR3 DNA: TGCAGCGTGTCCGGGACAGGGAAAAGCCAGCCCCAGCATTTT